This entry lists 27 T cell receptor beta chains sequenced from one sample in a study of PD-L1 blockade in urothelial cancer. Assay used: immunoSEQ multiplex PCR; TCRdb lists only in-frame clones, some missing. The sample shows more than 85,000 clones, about nine tenths of them seen only once. The time point was: pretreatment peripheral blood. This material consisted of PBMCs, taken around atezolizumab (anti-PD-L1) treatment. The receptors originated from a man between 60 and 75 years old with urothelial cancer.

V is TRBV21-1 and J is TRBJ2-1; TRBD1 is the table's D call and was not checked against the DNA. TRBV21-1 is a recognized pseudogene. The CDR3 consists of 16 residues. The CDR3 coding sequence is TGTGCCAGCAGCAACGACCTCGACAGCCGATACAATGAGCAGTTCTTC. Amino acid sequence: CASSNDLDSRYNEQFF.

The CDR3 bases are TGTGCCATCAGTGAGGGGCCCGCTAACTATGGCTACACCTTC. It specifies CAISEGPANYGYTF. The chain is built from TRBV10-3 and TRBJ1-2; D not certain. CDR3 length: 14 residues. Germline V gene data show CDR1 as ENHRY and CDR2 as SYGVKD. The ends were cut back, 2 bases at V and 0 bases at J, with 7 bases in the middle.

The chain employs TRBV5-1 and TRBJ2-3; 12 bases are a match to TRBD2. Germline V gene lookup returns CDR1 SGHRS and CDR2 YFSETQ. This CDR3 has 16 amino acids. V lost 0 bases and J lost 9; bases outside the gene matches: 8. The CDR3 here is CASSLDVLAGGETQYF. The CDR3 coding sequence is TGCGCCAGCAGCTTGGACGTACTAGCGGGGGGAGAGACGCAGTATTTT.

The chain carries TRBV6-5 and TRBJ2-5; 9 bases agree with TRBD2. This CDR3 spans 14 amino acids. Per germline, CDR1 MNHEY and CDR2 SVGAGI. Unmatched junction bases numbered 6, after V lost 6 bases and J lost 4 bases. The CDR3, as DNA: TGTGCCAGCAGCTTTCTAGCGGGAACAGAGACCCAGTACTTC. It specifies CASSFLAGTETQYF.

The chain is built from TRBV5-1 and TRBJ2-7; 9 bases agree with TRBD1. V dropped 0 bases and J dropped 5; count of bases not matched to a gene: 3. The CDR3 runs to 14 residues. Germline CDR1 is SGHRS and CDR2 is YFSETQ. This chain's CDR3 is CASSLVGTGNEQYF. The CDR3 DNA sequence: TGCGCCAGCAGCTTGGTCGGGACAGGGAACGAGCAGTACTTC.

CDR3 amino acids: CATHRHPRGSGGIFGEQYF. For the CDR3, the DNA is TGTGCCACCCATCGTCACCCCCGGGGTAGCGGGGGGATCTTTGGGGAGCAGTACTTC. The gene calls are TRBV19 and TRBJ2-7; TRBD2 matches 10 bases. Germline-derived CDR1 and CDR2 are LNHDA and SQIVND (reference sequence). The J segment lost 7 bases and the V segment lost 10 bases, leaving 28 bases of the junction unmatched. CDR3 length equals 19 residues.

This clone was detected many times. The V and J genes are TRBV5-4 and TRBJ1-2; D perhaps matches TRBD1 (6 bases). V lost 4 bases and J lost 3, with 10 bases in between. CDR3 length: 13 residues. In germline, CDR1 is SGHNT, CDR2 YYREEE (reference sequence). The CDR3 spells CASSADSYYGYTF. The CDR3 DNA follows: TGTGCCAGCAGCGCGGACAGCTACTATGGCTACACCTTC.

V usage is TRBV4-2 and J usage is TRBJ2-1; 7 nucleotides match TRBD2. From germline, CDR1 is LGHNA and CDR2 YNFKEQ. V lost 1 base, J lost 4 bases, and 4 bases stayed unmatched. The CDR3 runs 15 residues. CDR3 residues: CASSQAGGSYNEQFF. CDR3 sequence (DNA): TGTGCCAGCAGCCAAGCGGGGGGATCTTACAATGAGCAGTTCTTC.

The chain recombines TRBV6-6 with TRBJ2-5; 8 nucleotides line up with TRBD1. CDR3 length: 14 amino acids. Per the germline V gene, CDR1 is MNHNY and CDR2 is SVGAGI (reference sequence). Germline trimming cut 5 bases from V and 2 bases from J; bases unmatched to any gene: 4. The CDR3: CASSPRQGQETQYF. The CDR3 DNA follows: TGTGCCAGCAGTCCCCGACAGGGGCAAGAGACCCAGTACTTC.

The gene calls are TRBV9 and TRBJ1-4; 7 nucleotides match TRBD1. The ends lost 7 bases at V and 4 bases at J; junction bases unmatched: 10. There are 15 residues in the CDR3. CDR1 is SGDLS, CDR2 YYNGEE, per germline. This CDR3 is CASRPSGTDNEKLFF. The CDR3 nucleotides are TGTGCCAGCCGACCCTCCGGGACAGATAATGAAAAACTGTTTTTT. Combining the CDR3 with reference TRBV9 and TRBJ1-4 gives the whole variable domain DSGVTQTPKHLITATGQRVTLRCSPRSGDLSVYWYQQSLDQGLQFLIQYYNGEERAKGNILERFSAQQFPDLHSELNLSSLELGDSALYFCASRPSGTDNEKLFFGSGTQLSVL.

V gene TRBV19 combines with J gene TRBJ2-7; D is ambiguous. V was shortened by 5 bases and J by 3 bases, with 11 bases between the two germline ends. Germline-derived CDR1 and CDR2 are LNHDA and SQIVND (reference sequence). This CDR3 region has 13 residues. The CDR3 here is CASSYGNFYEQYF. The CDR3, as DNA: TGTGCCAGTAGTTATGGTAACTTCTACGAGCAGTACTTC.

This clone appeared once. J is TRBJ2-2 and V is TRBV7-3, with D uncertain. The V and J ends lost 3 bases and 3 bases respectively, with 5 bases between them. The V gene's germline CDR1 is SGHTA and CDR2 FQGTGA. CDR3 length equals 13 residues. The CDR3 is CASSLKHTGELFF. CDR3 bases: TGTGCCAGCAGCTTGAAGCACACCGGGGAGCTGTTTTTT.

The V and J genes are TRBV4-3 and TRBJ2-1; 8 nucleotides line up with TRBD2. Trimming at V came to 0 bases and at J to 6 bases, leaving 10 bases not matched to a gene. The CDR3 consists of 17 residues. Germline V gene lookup returns CDR1 LGHNA and CDR2 YSLEER. CDR3 bases: TGCGCCAGCAGCCAAGAATGGAGAATAGCGGGGATCAATGAGCAGTTCTTC. Its protein is CASSQEWRIAGINEQFF.

The rearrangement joins TRBV28 to TRBJ1-2; the match to TRBD1 covers 7 bases. Germline V gives CDR1 MDHEN, CDR2 SYDVKM. The CDR3 contains 13 residues. The V segment lost 5 bases and the J segment 4 bases; nucleotides outside the gene matches: 4. The CDR3 coding sequence is TGTGCCAGCAGTCAGGGGGATGGCTATGGCTACACCTTC. It yields the protein CASSQGDGYGYTF.

CDR3 nucleotide sequence: TGTGCCAGCAGCGCCCAGACAGGGCTCAATTCACCCCTCCACTTT. This gives the protein CASSAQTGLNSPLHF. This sequence joins TRBV5-5 and TRBJ1-6, with 7 bases aligning to TRBD1. There are 15 residues in the CDR3. Germline CDR1 reads SGHKS; CDR2 reads YYEKEE (reference sequence). Losses at the gene ends were 4 bases for V and 7 bases for J; bases not matched to a gene: 8.

V and J are TRBV7-2 and TRBJ2-5; TRBD2 matches at 12 bases. V dropped 2 bases and J dropped 5; count of bases not matched to a gene: 12. Germline assignment: CDR1 SGHTA and CDR2 FQGNSA. The CDR3 extends over 18 amino acids. The CDR3 reads CASSLKGPSGRAPETQYF. For the CDR3, the DNA is TGTGCCAGCAGCTTAAAAGGGCCTAGCGGGAGGGCCCCCGAGACCCAGTACTTC.

Only a few counts were recorded for this clone. The chain couples TRBV7-3 to TRBJ1-6; D remains unclear. Germline loops: CDR1 SGHTA, CDR2 FQGTGA. The CDR3 sequence is 14 residues long. V was trimmed by 2 bases and J by 7 bases, leaving 9 bases between them. CDR3 amino acids: CASSLQTLNSPLHF. The CDR3 nucleotides are TGTGCCAGCAGCTTACAGACTCTGAATTCACCCCTCCACTTT.

This clone was recorded a few times. V is TRBV7-6 and J is TRBJ1-1; no firm D call. V was cut by 2 bases and J by 4 bases, with 11 bases left in between. This CDR3 is built from 14 residues. Looked up from germline, CDR1 is SGHVS and CDR2 is FNYEAQ. CDR3 region: CASSLWGEGTEAFF. DNA of the CDR3: TGTGCCAGCAGCTTATGGGGAGAAGGCACTGAAGCTTTCTTT.

This sequence joins TRBV7-2 and TRBJ2-5; D possibly corresponds to TRBD1 (6 bases). V dropped 5 bases and J dropped 2 bases, with 9 bases sitting between them. The germline CDR1 and CDR2 sequences are SGHTA and FQGNSA. The CDR3 runs to 13 residues. CDR3 in DNA: TGTGCCAGCAGCCACAGGGATCAAGAGACCCAGTACTTC. It codes for CASSHRDQETQYF.

This clone was counted once. V and J are TRBV2 and TRBJ1-1; a possible D gene is TRBD1 (6 bases). Germline V gives CDR1 SNHLY, CDR2 FYNNEI. This CDR3 is 14 amino acids long. V was shortened by 4 bases and J by 2 bases, with 11 bases between the two germline ends. The CDR3 reads CASSAGVVNTEAFF. The CDR3 nucleotides are TGTGCCAGCAGTGCAGGGGTCGTCAACACTGAAGCTTTCTTT.

Only one count was recorded for this clone. This chain uses TRBV6-1 with TRBJ2-5; D is possibly TRBD2 (5 bases). CDR1 MNHNS and CDR2 SASEGT come from the germline V gene. CDR3 length: 15 amino acids. Trimming removed 7 bases at V and 1 base at J, with 16 bases between. The CDR3 sequence: CASTEDFGPQETQYF. In DNA, the CDR3 is TGTGCCAGCACCGAGGACTTCGGGCCCCAAGAGACCCAGTACTTC.

J is TRBJ2-3 and V is TRBV5-4; TRBD1 matches at 8 bases. The CDR3 runs to 13 residues. CDR1 and CDR2 (germline): SGHNT, YYREEE (reference sequence). The ends lost 5 bases at V and 1 base at J; junction bases unmatched: 0. DNA for the CDR3: TGTGCCAGCAGGGGACAGGGCACAGATACGCAGTATTTT. The encoded protein is CASRGQGTDTQYF.

The V gene is TRBV4-1, the J gene TRBJ2-1; 10 bases align to TRBD2. V was clipped by 3 bases and J by 2 bases; unmatched bases: 4. CDR3 size: 16 residues. The germline gives CDR1 MGHRA, CDR2 YSYEKL. The CDR3 nucleotides are TGCGCCAGCAGCCACGCTCTAGCGGGAGCCTACAATGAGCAGTTCTTC. Encoded protein: CASSHALAGAYNEQFF.

This chain uses TRBV7-2 with TRBJ2-1; D is unclear. Trimming stripped 5 bases from V and 0 bases from J, with 11 bases between. Germline CDR1 reads SGHTA; CDR2 reads FQGNSA. The CDR3 spans 15 residues. CDR3 protein: CASSPEDGSYNEQFF. CDR3 DNA: TGTGCCAGCAGCCCCGAGGATGGCTCCTACAATGAGCAGTTCTTC.

The V and J genes are TRBV28 and TRBJ1-2, with unresolved D. The germline gives CDR1 MDHEN, CDR2 SYDVKM. Trimming shortened V by 8 bases and J by 0 bases, and 7 bases separated the two germline ends. The CDR3 contains 12 residues. CDR3 amino acids: CASLAANYGYTF. The CDR3 DNA reads TGTGCCAGCCTAGCGGCTAACTATGGCTACACCTTC.

The V gene is TRBV6-6, the J gene TRBJ2-1; 9 nucleotides align to TRBD2. Germline CDR1 is MNHNY and CDR2 is SVGAGI (reference sequence). This CDR3 has 15 amino acids. Trimming took 9 bases from V and 2 from J; bases not matched to a gene: 8. CDR3 amino acids: CASIQGLAAYNEQFF. The CDR3 bases are TGTGCCAGTATTCAGGGACTAGCTGCCTACAATGAGCAGTTCTTC.

The CDR3: CAITQGLGTEAFF. CDR3 DNA: TGTGCCATCACCCAGGGTTTAGGCACTGAAGCTTTCTTT. The rearrangement links TRBV10-3 to TRBJ1-1, with D possibly being TRBD1 (5 bases). Germline CDR1 and CDR2: ENHRY and SYGVKD. The CDR3 covers 13 residues. Trimming took 7 bases from V and 4 from J, leaving 13 bases between them.